Listed below are T cell receptor beta chains from one sample, sequenced in a study of T cell responses to AZD1222 COVID-19 vaccine. Profiled with immunoSEQ multiplex PCR; TCRdb holds only in-frame clones, not every one. This table holds about 110,000 clones, over 80% found once. The specimen was peripheral blood, collected 28 days after the second AZD1222 dose. The source is an adult who received the AZD1222 COVID-19 vaccine. CDR3s include the opening cysteine and the closing phenylalanine or tryptophan. The D gene is left open where the match is weak. Not all rows give a size; the values are once, few, many and, for expanded clones, a class.

>TRBD1|NA|TRBJ1-2|TRBV29-1
CSVARQGALPFYTF
TGCAGCGTCGCCCGACAGGGGGCACTCCCGTTCTACACCTTC
>NA|NA|TRBJ2-7|TRBV7-9
CASSLVGTMDEQYF
TGTGCCAGCAGCTTAGTTGGGACAATGGACGAGCAGTACTTC
>NA|once|TRBJ2-1|TRBV19
CASSIDMGVHSLGEQFF
TGTGCCAGTAGTATAGATATGGGAGTACATTCACTCGGTGAGCAGTTCTTC
>TRBD2|NA|TRBJ2-1|TRBV11-3
CASSRIAGGPNNEQFF
TGTGCCAGCAGCCGTATAGCGGGAGGGCCAAACAATGAGCAGTTCTTC
>NA|NA|TRBJ1-3|TRBV9
CASSVGYRAGAGNTIYF
TGTGCCAGCAGCGTAGGATATCGGGCAGGGGCTGGAAACACCATATATTTT
>NA|NA|TRBJ2-2|TRBV7-8
CASSLKASNTGELFF
TGTGCCAGCAGCTTAAAGGCCTCGAACACCGGGGAGCTGTTTTTT
>NA|NA|TRBJ2-1|TRBV27
CASSLLPGGLSYNEQFF
TGTGCCAGCAGTTTACTCCCAGGTGGACTCAGCTACAATGAGCAGTTCTTC
>NA|NA|TRBJ1-1|TRBV6-5
CASSGRERNTEAFF
TGTGCCAGCAGCGGCCGGGAGAGGAACACTGAAGCTTTCTTT
>NA|once|TRBJ2-7|TRBV6-2/TRBV6-3
CASSRTIIYEQYF
TGTGCCAGCAGTCGGACTATTATCTACGAGCAGTACTTC
>TRBD1|NA|TRBJ2-7|TRBV14
CASSQDLGRGLWYEQYF
TGTGCCAGCAGCCAAGACCTCGGCAGGGGGCTGTGGTACGAGCAGTACTTC
>NA|NA|TRBJ1-1|TRBV4-2
CASSQDGGTEAFF
TGTGCCAGCAGCCAAGATGGGGGTACTGAAGCTTTCTTT
>NA|NA|TRBJ1-4|TRBV5-1
CASSLGGSTNEKLFF
TGCGCCAGCAGCTTGGGAGGCTCAACTAATGAAAAACTGTTTTTT
>NA|NA|TRBJ2-7|TRBV3-1/TRBV3-2
CASSLLAGAPYEQYF
TGTGCCAGCAGCCTTTTGGCGGGGGCCCCCTACGAGCAGTACTTC
>NA|NA|TRBJ2-3|TRBV29-1
CSVGGAVGTDTQYF
TGCAGCGTTGGCGGGGCCGTGGGAACAGATACGCAGTATTTT
>NA|NA|TRBJ1-3|TRBV7-8
CASSLGGQGNTIYF
TGTGCCAGCAGCTTAGGGGGACAAGGAAACACCATATATTTT
>TRBD1|NA|TRBJ1-1|TRBV18
CASSAFGQGGTEAFF
TGTGCCAGCTCAGCTTTCGGACAGGGCGGTACTGAAGCTTTCTTT
>NA|once|TRBJ2-3|TRBV2
CASSEDSQTDTQYF
TGTGCCAGCAGTGAAGACAGCCAGACAGATACGCAGTATTTT
>NA|NA|TRBJ1-6|TRBV7-9
CASSLGSSYNSPLHF
TGTGCCAGCAGCTTAGGCAGCTCCTATAATTCACCCCTCCACTTT
>NA|once|TRBJ1-2|TRBV7-2
CASSFISGAGVYGYTF
TGTGCCAGCAGCTTTATTTCCGGGGCAGGGGTCTATGGCTACACCTTC
>TRBD1|NA|TRBJ2-5|TRBV25-1
CASSEAGTAQETQYF
TGTGCCAGCAGTGAGGCCGGGACAGCCCAAGAGACCCAGTACTTC
>NA|few|TRBJ1-6|TRBV28
CASSLVENSPLHF
TGTGCCAGCAGTTTAGTTGAAAATTCACCCCTCCACTTT
>NA|NA|TRBJ2-5|TRBV11-2
CASSYNTGNEETQYF
TGTGCCAGCAGCTACAATACAGGGAACGAGGAGACCCAGTACTTC
>TRBD1|NA|TRBJ2-7|TRBV11-2
CASSLGRDSLYEQYF
TGTGCCAGCAGCTTAGGAAGGGACAGCTTATACGAGCAGTACTTC
>NA|NA|TRBJ1-1|TRBV27
CASSPMGLDTEAFF
TGTGCCAGCAGCCCAATGGGGTTAGACACTGAAGCTTTCTTT
>NA|NA|TRBJ1-1|TRBV18
CASSLNRADTEAFF
TGTGCCAGCTCACTTAACAGGGCGGACACTGAAGCTTTCTTT
>NA|NA|TRBJ2-5|TRBV2
CASTGTLGLAQETQYF
TGTGCCAGCACCGGGACTTTGGGTCTGGCTCAAGAGACCCAGTACTTC
>TRBD1|NA|TRBJ1-2|TRBV3-1/TRBV3-2
CASSLTTGRYGYTF
TGTGCCAGCAGCCTTACGACAGGGCGCTATGGCTACACCTTC